This paragraph covers one T cell receptor (delta chain) sequence. Its matching antigen is unknown. This same CDR3 is encoded by further DNA sequences in the sample. This sample stems from a study of Vδ1+ human thymocytes. Findings and caveats of the study: Unlike peripheral blood Vdelta1+ controls, thymic delta-chain sequences included roughly 22% Vdelta2 and few Vdelta3. Thymic TRG and TRD repertoires appeared highly polyclonal. Bulk data may be misread because of unexpected Vdelta2 sequences. Donors shared many TRG clonotypes but few TRD clonotypes.

The template was reverse-transcribed extracted RNA. Pooled V-gene forward primers with one constant-region reverse primer generated the CDR3 amplicons by multiplex PCR. TCRdb re-processed the multiplex PCR reads using CATT. This table holds around 24,000 delta-chain clones, around 32% found once. Alphabeta T cells were depleted, then CD3+ Vdelta1+ Vdelta2- thymocytes were FACS-sorted. The CDR3 sequence is 24 residues long. From germline, CDR1 is TSWWSYY and CDR2 QGS. With 0 bases removed from V and 0 bases from J, the gap between germline ends came to 35 bases. The specimen sequenced was Vdelta1+ gamma-delta thymocytes from the thymus. Subset given: FACS-sorted CD3+ TCRalphabeta- TCRVdelta1+ TCRVdelta2- thymocytes. The TCR comes from a boy in the first two years of life who had congenital heart surgery. The chain links TRDV1 to TRDJ1; D might be TRDD3 (5 bases). CDR3 sequence reads: CALGELHSRTPWASGRVYTDKLIF. The CDR3 region has the DNA TGTGCTCTTGGGGAACTACACAGTCGGACCCCCTGGGCTTCAGGGCGGGTGTACACCGATAAACTCATCTTT.